The clone carrying this T cell receptor (beta chain) was seen a handful of times. The antigen remains unidentified. Profiled with immunoSEQ multiplex PCR; TCRdb holds only in-frame clones, not every one. The table lists nearly 35,000 clones, roughly 80% of them singletons. The entry originates in a study of T cells in narcolepsy. Study observations and caveats: HCRT-specific and TRIB2-specific autoreactive clonotypes appeared among same-patient CSF and blood CD4+ clonotypes. Blood of same and different patients, but not healthy controls, reportedly held recurring autoreactive clonotypes. Autoreactive clone sequences were missing from some blood memory CD4+ repertoires.

Germline values: CDR1 LGHNA, CDR2 YSLEER. Between the trimmed V and J ends, which lost 0 bases and 0 bases, there was a span of 14 bases. The CDR3 is 18 amino acids. The TCR sequence derives from a human donor in good health. The specimen was memory (CD45RA-) CD4+ T cells from blood. The chain uses TRBV4-3 and TRBJ2-2; tentatively, D is TRBD2 (6 bases). The CDR3 sequence: CASSQDFRGSANTGELFF. The CDR3 DNA reads as TGCGCCAGCAGCCAAGATTTTCGGGGGAGCGCGAACACCGGGGAGCTGTTTTTT.